These T cell receptor beta chains were read from a single sample in a study of OX40 agonist ivuxolimab in advanced cancers. Sequencing was performed with immunoSEQ multiplex PCR; in TCRdb, only in-frame clones are kept and a portion is missing. Here the sample spans under 85,000 clones, 85% to 90% being singletons. This specimen was CD4+ or CD8+ T cells sorted from blood, taken in a trial of the OX40 agonist ivuxolimab. The receptors stem from an adult with an advanced solid tumor such as melanoma, head and neck, liver or kidney cancer. Both conserved end residues are part of each CDR3. The D gene is left open where the match is weak. Clone size is given for some rows only: seen once, a few or many times, or a class if the clone is expanded.

clone_size | j_call | v_call | d_call | cdr3_nt | cdr3_aa
. | TRBJ2-3 | TRBV27 | . | TGTGCCAGCTTCTGGGGGCGGGTGGCGACAGATACGCAGTATTTT | CASFWGRVATDTQYF
. | TRBJ1-2 | TRBV28 | . | TGTGCCAGCAGGAAGGGGGGGGACTATGGCTACACCTTC | CASRKGGDYGYTF
once | TRBJ2-6 | TRBV5-1 | . | TGCGCCAGCAGCTTGTCCGGGGGAGCCTCTCTCGGTACTGGGGCCAACGTCCTGACTTTC | CASSLSGGASLGTGANVLTF
. | TRBJ1-1 | TRBV29-1 | . | TGCAGCGTTCATGGGGGCTCGGACACTGAAGCTTTCTTT | CSVHGGSDTEAFF
. | TRBJ1-2 | TRBV5-4 | . | TGTGCCAGCAGCCCTAGGGGGGCCGGCTACACCTTC | CASSPRGAGYTF
. | TRBJ1-4 | TRBV7-9 | TRBD1 | TGTGCCAGCAGCTTACTACAGGGGGTTAATGAAAAACTGTTTTTT | CASSLLQGVNEKLFF
. | TRBJ1-3 | TRBV7-6 | . | TGTGCCAGCAGCCGAACGACCCTCGCTGGAAACACCATATATTTT | CASSRTTLAGNTIYF
. | TRBJ2-6 | TRBV18 | . | TGTGCCACCGGGGGCTCTGGGGCCAACGTCCTGACTTTC | CATGGSGANVLTF
. | TRBJ1-2 | TRBV27 | . | TGTGCCAGCAGTTTAAACTCAGGGATCGGCTACACCTTC | CASSLNSGIGYTF
. | TRBJ1-1 | TRBV7-9 | TRBD1 | TGTGCCAGCAGCTTAGGGACAGGGACTGAAGCTTTCTTT | CASSLGTGTEAFF
. | TRBJ2-5 | TRBV30 | . | TGTGCCTGGAGTGGATCAGGAGAGACCCAGTACTTC | CAWSGSGETQYF
. | TRBJ1-2 | TRBV28 | TRBD1 | TGTGCCAGCAGTTTATCTGGACAGGGGCCATCCGATGGCTACACCTTC | CASSLSGQGPSDGYTF
. | TRBJ2-5 | TRBV10-3 | TRBD2 | TGTGCCATCAGGAGGGGAGGGATCGAAGAGACCCAGTACTTC | CAIRRGGIEETQYF
few | TRBJ2-5 | TRBV9 | TRBD2 | TGTGCCAGCAGCGTAGACGGGGGGAAGGAGACCCAGTACTTC | CASSVDGGKETQYF
. | TRBJ2-5 | TRBV27 | . | TGTGCCAGCGGACTCGGGGGGCCGGGGACCCAGTACTTC | CASGLGGPGTQYF
. | TRBJ1-4 | TRBV6-1 | TRBD1 | TGTGCCAGCAGTAGACAGGGGGGCCTTAATGAAAAACTGTTTTTT | CASSRQGGLNEKLFF
. | TRBJ1-2 | TRBV29-1 | . | TGCAGCGTTGAACAGAACTATGGCTACACCTTC | CSVEQNYGYTF
once | TRBJ1-5 | TRBV29-1 | . | TGCAGCGTTGGGGGTACGGGGCAGCCCCAGCATTTT | CSVGGTGQPQHF
. | TRBJ1-5 | TRBV14 | . | TGTGCCAGCAGCTTCGGACTTGGGAAGCCCCAGCATTTT | CASSFGLGKPQHF
. | TRBJ1-3 | TRBV9 | . | TGTGCCAGCAGCGCCCGACAGGAGAGCTCTGGAAACACCATATATTTT | CASSARQESSGNTIYF
. | TRBJ1-6 | TRBV18 | . | TGTGCCAGCTCACAGGGGTCACCGGCGGAAAACTATAATTCACCCCTCCACTTT | CASSQGSPAENYNSPLHF
. | TRBJ1-2 | TRBV6-1 | . | TGTGCCAGCAGAGAACCCGGGACACCTAAAATGGGGGGCTACACCTTC | CASREPGTPKMGGYTF
. | TRBJ2-2 | TRBV7-3 | . | TGTGCCAGCAGCTTAAGAGGGGCGGACACCGGGGAGCTGTTTTTT | CASSLRGADTGELFF
. | TRBJ2-5 | TRBV6-5 | . | TGTGCCAGCAGTTACGGGTTCATCCAAGAGACCCAGTACTTC | CASSYGFIQETQYF
. | TRBJ1-2 | TRBV29-1 | . | TGCAGCGTTGAAACAGGGCCGAAGTATGACTACACCTTC | CSVETGPKYDYTF
. | TRBJ1-6 | TRBV18 | . | TGTGCCAGCTCACCTTGGGGGAGGCGGAATAATTCACCCCTCCACTTT | CASSPWGRRNNSPLHF
. | TRBJ1-2 | TRBV10-1 | . | TGCGCCAGCAGCCCTGACAGATTTTATGGCTACACCTTC | CASSPDRFYGYTF
. | TRBJ2-6 | TRBV18 | . | TGTGCCAGCTCACCCCCCCGACAGGCTGGGGCCAACGTCCTGACTTTC | CASSPPRQAGANVLTF
. | TRBJ2-1 | TRBV28 | TRBD1 | TGTGCCAGCACTTCCCCGCCGTGGGGCAGGGGGATTCGAAATGAGCAGTTCTTC | CASTSPPWGRGIRNEQFF
. | TRBJ2-7 | TRBV28 | . | TGTGCCAGCAGCCACCAATACAAGACCTACGAGCAGTACTTC | CASSHQYKTYEQYF
. | TRBJ1-5 | TRBV10-2 | TRBD1 | TGCGCCAGTTCTACAGGGGAAACTCAGCCCCAGCATTTT | CASSTGETQPQHF
. | TRBJ1-5 | TRBV28 | . | TGTGCCAGCAGCCCGGGGGGTGATAGCAATCAGCCCCAGCATTTT | CASSPGGDSNQPQHF
. | TRBJ1-5 | TRBV28 | . | TGTGCCAGCATTCCTGGAACCGGGGATCAGCCCCAGCATTTT | CASIPGTGDQPQHF
once | TRBJ1-3 | TRBV5-5 | . | TGTGCCAGCAGCTTGGGGGGACTTGGAAACACCATATATTTT | CASSLGGLGNTIYF
. | TRBJ1-6 | TRBV9 | . | TGTGCCAGCAGCGTGGCGGAGAGGGGTAGTTCACCCCTCCACTTT | CASSVAERGSSPLHF
. | TRBJ2-3 | TRBV6-4 | . | TGTGCCAGCAGTGACACAGGGAGAGGGTTTACAGATACGCAGTATTTT | CASSDTGRGFTDTQYF
few | TRBJ2-6 | TRBV5-8 | . | TGTGCCAGCAGCTTGGACTCTACTGGGGCCAACGTCCTGACTTTC | CASSLDSTGANVLTF
. | TRBJ2-3 | TRBV6-6 | TRBD2 | TGTGCCAGCAGTTCTAATAGCGGGGGGGTAGATACGCAGTATTTT | CASSSNSGGVDTQYF
. | TRBJ2-2 | TRBV19 | TRBD2 | TGTGCCAGTAGTCCGGGACTAGCGGTACACACCGGGGAGCTGTTTTTT | CASSPGLAVHTGELFF
. | TRBJ2-5 | TRBV7-2 | . | TGTGCCAGCAGCTTAGATTCTGGATCCCAGTACTTC | CASSLDSGSQYF
. | TRBJ2-5 | TRBV5-1 | . | TGCGCCAGCAGCTTGGTTGCGGGGGCCCAAGAGACCCAGTACTTC | CASSLVAGAQETQYF
. | TRBJ2-1 | TRBV10-1 | . | TGCGCCAGCAGTGAGTCGTCGGCAGGAAAGAATGAGCAGTTCTTC | CASSESSAGKNEQFF
. | TRBJ2-2 | TRBV14 | TRBD1 | TGTGCCAGCAGCCACCCCGGGGACAGTTTGAACACCGGGGAGCTGTTTTTT | CASSHPGDSLNTGELFF
. | TRBJ1-5 | TRBV9 | . | TGTGCCAGCAGCGTAGCTTCCCTGGGGCCGGGATATAGCAATCAGCCCCAGCATTTT | CASSVASLGPGYSNQPQHF
. | TRBJ1-5 | TRBV14 | TRBD1 | TGTGCCAGCAGCCAAGCTACTATGGACAGGGGGCTAGGAGGCAATCAGCCCCAGCATTTT | CASSQATMDRGLGGNQPQHF
. | TRBJ2-1 | TRBV28 | TRBD2 | TGTGCCAGCAGTTGGACTAGCGCGGCCTACAATGAGCAGTTCTTC | CASSWTSAAYNEQFF
. | TRBJ1-3 | TRBV9 | . | TGTGCCAGCAGCATGGGACCGCTCGGACAAGGAAACACCATATATTTT | CASSMGPLGQGNTIYF
. | TRBJ2-5 | TRBV5-8 | . | TGTGCCAGCAGCACCTACGGAGTTCAAGAGACCCAGTACTTC | CASSTYGVQETQYF
. | TRBJ2-1 | TRBV7-3 | . | TGTGCCAGCAGCCACCTCGATGGGGCAAACGAGCAGTTCTTC | CASSHLDGANEQFF
. | TRBJ1-1 | TRBV11-2 | . | TGTGCCAGCAGCTCGTTAAAGGGGACCGCGGGGACTGAAGCTTTCTTT | CASSSLKGTAGTEAFF
few | TRBJ1-5 | TRBV7-2 | . | TGTGCCAGCAGCTTAGCGGGGCGAGGGCAGCCCCAGCATTTT | CASSLAGRGQPQHF
. | TRBJ1-6 | TRBV28 | TRBD1 | TGTGCCAGCAGAGGACAGGGTGTTGATAATTCACCCCTCCACTTT | CASRGQGVDNSPLHF
. | TRBJ1-2 | TRBV5-6 | . | TGTGCCAGCAGCTTTAACAACTATGGCTACACCTTC | CASSFNNYGYTF
once | TRBJ1-6 | TRBV6-1 | . | TGTGCCAGCAGGGGCTCTAGCTCCTATAATTCACCCCTCCACTTT | CASRGSSSYNSPLHF